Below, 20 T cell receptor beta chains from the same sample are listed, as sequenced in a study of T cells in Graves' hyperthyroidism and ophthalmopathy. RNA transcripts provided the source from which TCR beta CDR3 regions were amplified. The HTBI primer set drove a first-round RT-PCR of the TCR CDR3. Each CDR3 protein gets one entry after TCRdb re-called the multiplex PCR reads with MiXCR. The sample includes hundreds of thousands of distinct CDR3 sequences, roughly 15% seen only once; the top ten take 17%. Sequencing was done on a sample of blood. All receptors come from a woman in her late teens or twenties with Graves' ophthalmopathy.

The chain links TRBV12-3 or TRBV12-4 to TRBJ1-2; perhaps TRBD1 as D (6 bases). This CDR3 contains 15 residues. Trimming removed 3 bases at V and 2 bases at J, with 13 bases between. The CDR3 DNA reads TGTGCCAGCAGTTTGGGGGGGGCGCTGAACTATGGCTACACCTTC. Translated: CASSLGGALNYGYTF.

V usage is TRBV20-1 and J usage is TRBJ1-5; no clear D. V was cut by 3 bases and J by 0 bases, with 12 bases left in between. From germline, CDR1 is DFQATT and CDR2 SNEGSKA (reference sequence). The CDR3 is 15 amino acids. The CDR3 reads CSARLQLDSNQPQHF. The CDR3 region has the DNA TGCAGTGCTAGGCTCCAACTGGATAGCAATCAGCCCCAGCATTTT.

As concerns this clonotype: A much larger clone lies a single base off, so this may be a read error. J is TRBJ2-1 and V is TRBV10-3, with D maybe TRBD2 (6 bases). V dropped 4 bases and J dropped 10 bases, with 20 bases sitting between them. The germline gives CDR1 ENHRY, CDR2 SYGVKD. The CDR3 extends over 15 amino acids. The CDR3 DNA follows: TGTGCCATCAGTGCCGGGACTCGCCCCTCGGACGAGCAGTTCTTC. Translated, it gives CAISAGTRPSDEQFF.

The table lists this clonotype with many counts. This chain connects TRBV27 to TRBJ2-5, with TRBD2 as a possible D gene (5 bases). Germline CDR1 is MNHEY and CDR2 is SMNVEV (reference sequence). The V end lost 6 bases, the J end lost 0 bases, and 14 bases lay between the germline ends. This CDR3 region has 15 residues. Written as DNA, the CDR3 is TGTGCCAGCAGCCCATCCCCGGACTACCAAGAGACCCAGTACTTC. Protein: CASSPSPDYQETQYF.

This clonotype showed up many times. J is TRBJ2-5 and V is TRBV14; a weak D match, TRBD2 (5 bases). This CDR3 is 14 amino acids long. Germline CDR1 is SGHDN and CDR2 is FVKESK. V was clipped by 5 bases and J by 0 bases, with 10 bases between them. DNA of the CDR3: TGTGCCAGCAGCGTACTAGGATACCAAGAGACCCAGTACTTC. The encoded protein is CASSVLGYQETQYF.

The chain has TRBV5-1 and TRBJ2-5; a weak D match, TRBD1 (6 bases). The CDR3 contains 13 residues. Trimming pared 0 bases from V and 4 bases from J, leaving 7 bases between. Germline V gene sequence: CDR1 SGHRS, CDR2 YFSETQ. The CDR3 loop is CASSLVDRETQYF. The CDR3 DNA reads TGCGCCAGCAGCTTGGTGGACAGAGAGACCCAGTACTTC.

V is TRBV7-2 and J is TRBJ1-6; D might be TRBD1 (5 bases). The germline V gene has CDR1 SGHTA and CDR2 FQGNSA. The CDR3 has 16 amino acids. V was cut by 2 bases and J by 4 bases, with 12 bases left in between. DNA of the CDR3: TGTGCCAGCAGCTTATCAGGGACCCAGTATAATTCACCCCTCCACTTT. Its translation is CASSLSGTQYNSPLHF.

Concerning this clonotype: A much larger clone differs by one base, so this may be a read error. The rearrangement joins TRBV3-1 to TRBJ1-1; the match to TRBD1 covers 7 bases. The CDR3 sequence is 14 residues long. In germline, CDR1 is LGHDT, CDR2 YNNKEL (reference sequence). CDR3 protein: CAGSRGQFNTEAFF. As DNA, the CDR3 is TGTGCCGGCAGCCGGGGACAGTTTAACACTGAAGCTTTCTTT.

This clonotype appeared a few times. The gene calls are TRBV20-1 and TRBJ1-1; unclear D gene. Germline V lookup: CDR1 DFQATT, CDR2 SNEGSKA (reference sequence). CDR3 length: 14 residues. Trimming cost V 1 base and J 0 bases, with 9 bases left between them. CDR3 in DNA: TGCAGTGCTAGAGCCTGGGCCTTGAACACTGAAGCTTTCTTT. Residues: CSARAWALNTEAFF.

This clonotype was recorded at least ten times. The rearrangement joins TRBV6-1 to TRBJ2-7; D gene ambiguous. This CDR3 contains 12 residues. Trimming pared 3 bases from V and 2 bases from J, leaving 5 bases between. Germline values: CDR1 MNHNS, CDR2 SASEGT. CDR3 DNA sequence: TGTGCCAGCAGTGAGGGGACCTACGAGCAGTACTTC. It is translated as CASSEGTYEQYF.

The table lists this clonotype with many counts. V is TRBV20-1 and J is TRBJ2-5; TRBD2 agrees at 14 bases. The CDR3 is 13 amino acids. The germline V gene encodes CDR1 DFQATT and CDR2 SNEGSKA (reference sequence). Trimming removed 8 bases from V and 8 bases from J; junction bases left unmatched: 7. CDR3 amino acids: CSTGTSGRETQYF. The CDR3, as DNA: TGCAGTACCGGGACTAGCGGGAGAGAAACCCAGTACTTC.

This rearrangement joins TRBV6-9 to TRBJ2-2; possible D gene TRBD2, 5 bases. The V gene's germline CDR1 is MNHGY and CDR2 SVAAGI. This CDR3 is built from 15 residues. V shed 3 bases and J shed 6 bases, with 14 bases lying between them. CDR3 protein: CASSYASRAPGELFF. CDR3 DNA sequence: TGTGCCAGCAGTTACGCCTCGAGGGCCCCCGGGGAGCTGTTTTTT.

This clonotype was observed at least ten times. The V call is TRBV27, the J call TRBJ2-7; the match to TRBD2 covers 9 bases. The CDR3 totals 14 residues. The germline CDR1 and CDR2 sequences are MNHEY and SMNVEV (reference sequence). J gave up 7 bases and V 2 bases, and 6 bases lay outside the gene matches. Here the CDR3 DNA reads TGTGCCAGCAGTTTAGCGGGAGGGCCGGTTGAGCAGTACTTC. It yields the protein CASSLAGGPVEQYF.

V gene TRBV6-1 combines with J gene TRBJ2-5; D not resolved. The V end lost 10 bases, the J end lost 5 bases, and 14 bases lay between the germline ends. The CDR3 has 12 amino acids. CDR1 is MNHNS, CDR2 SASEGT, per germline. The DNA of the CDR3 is TGTGCCACCACACCCGCCAGGGAGACCCAGTACTTC. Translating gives CATTPARETQYF.

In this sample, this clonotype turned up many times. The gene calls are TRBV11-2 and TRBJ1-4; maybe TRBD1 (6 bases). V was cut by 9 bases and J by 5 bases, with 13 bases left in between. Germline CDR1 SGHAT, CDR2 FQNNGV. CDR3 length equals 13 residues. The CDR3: CARADRKNEKLFF. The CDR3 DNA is TGTGCCAGAGCCGACAGGAAAAATGAAAAACTGTTTTTT. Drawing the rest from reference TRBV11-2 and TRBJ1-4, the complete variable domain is EAGVAQSPRYKIIEKRQSVAFWCNPISGHATLYWYQQILGQGPKLLIQFQNNGVVDDSQLPKDRFSAERLKGVDSTLKIQPAKLEDSAVYLCARADRKNEKLFFGSGTQLSVL.

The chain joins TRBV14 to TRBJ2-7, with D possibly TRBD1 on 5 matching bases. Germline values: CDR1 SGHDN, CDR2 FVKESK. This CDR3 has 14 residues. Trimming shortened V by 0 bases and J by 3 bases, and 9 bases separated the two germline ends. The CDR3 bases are TGTGCCAGCAGCCAAGATTTCAGGGACTACGAGCAGTACTTC. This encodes CASSQDFRDYEQYF.

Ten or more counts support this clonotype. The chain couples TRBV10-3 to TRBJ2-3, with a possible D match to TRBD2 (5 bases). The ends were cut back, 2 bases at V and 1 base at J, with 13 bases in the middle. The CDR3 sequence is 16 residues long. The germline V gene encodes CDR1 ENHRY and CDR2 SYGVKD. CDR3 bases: TGTGCCATCAGTGAGACCCCCGGGATTCGCACAGATACGCAGTATTTT. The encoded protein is CAISETPGIRTDTQYF.

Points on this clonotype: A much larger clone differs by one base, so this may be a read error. The chain's CDR3 is CASSYGGKNEQFF. Here the CDR3 DNA reads TGTGCCAGCAGTTACGGTGGGAAGAATGAGCAGTTCTTC. The V gene is TRBV6-5, the J gene TRBJ2-1; D call uncertain. V shed 2 bases and J shed 7 bases, with 9 bases lying between them. CDR1 and CDR2 from the germline V gene are MNHEY and SVGAGI. The CDR3 loop spans 13 amino acids.

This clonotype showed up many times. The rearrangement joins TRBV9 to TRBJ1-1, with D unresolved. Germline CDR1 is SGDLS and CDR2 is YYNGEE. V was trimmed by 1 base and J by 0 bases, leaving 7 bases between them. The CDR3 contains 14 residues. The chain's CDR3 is CASSVNVMNTEAFF. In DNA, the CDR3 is TGTGCCAGCAGCGTAAACGTCATGAACACTGAAGCTTTCTTT. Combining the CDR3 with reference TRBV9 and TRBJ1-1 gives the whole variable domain DSGVTQTPKHLITATGQRVTLRCSPRSGDLSVYWYQQSLDQGLQFLIQYYNGEERAKGNILERFSAQQFPDLHSELNLSSLELGDSALYFCASSVNVMNTEAFFGQGTRLTVV.

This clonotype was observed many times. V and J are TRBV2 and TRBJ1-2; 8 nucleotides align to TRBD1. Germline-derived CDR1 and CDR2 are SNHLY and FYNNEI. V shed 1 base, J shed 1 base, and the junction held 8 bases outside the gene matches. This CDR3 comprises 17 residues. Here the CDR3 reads CASSEDQGAHLNYGYTF. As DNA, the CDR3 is TGTGCCAGCAGTGAAGATCAGGGGGCGCATCTTAACTATGGCTACACCTTC.